This T cell receptor (beta chain) is drawn from a study of cytomegalovirus exposure and HLA in healthy donors. A multiplex PCR was run with 60 Vbeta primers and 13 Jbeta primers. Libraries were prepared by immunoSEQ multiplex PCR; TCRdb keeps only in-frame clonotypes and omits some of them. The sample contains some 270,000 clones, around 80% of which appear only once. Regarding this clone: Antigen: not known.

Overall study results and limits: One variant, a missense change in DCLRE1C, was linked in a later analysis to TCR beta V- and J-gene trimming. Later analysis suggested most CMV-associated TCR beta chains were HLA-restricted.

This CDR3 has 11 residues. V shed 2 bases and J shed 10 bases, with 8 bases lying between them. CDR1 is SEHNR and CDR2 is FQNEAQ in the germline V gene (reference sequence). This TCR was sampled from a girl between 2 and 10 years old in good health and CMV-seronegative. The V gene is TRBV7-9, the J gene TRBJ1-1; D remains unclear. Material for sequencing was PBMCs. The CDR3 is CASSLSIGAFF. The CDR3 coding sequence is TGTGCCAGCAGCTTATCGATCGGAGCTTTCTTT.